The 27 T cell receptor beta chains below come from one sample, sequenced in a study of blood T cell repertoires in COVID-19. Assay: immunoSEQ multiplex PCR; the TCRdb copy retains only in-frame clones and omits some. The table records 200,000 to 250,000 clones, around three quarters of them present only once. The sample consisted of peripheral blood. Receptors were obtained from a woman between 70 and 85 years old with acute or convalescent COVID-19.

The V gene is TRBV20-1, the J gene TRBJ2-3; D is possibly TRBD1 (6 bases). V was pared by 3 bases and J by 2 bases, with 21 bases between. In germline, CDR1 is DFQATT, CDR2 SNEGSKA (reference sequence). The CDR3 contains 17 residues. CDR3 loop: CSASELDRYVFTDTQYF. CDR3 sequence (DNA): TGCAGTGCTAGTGAATTAGACAGGTACGTTTTCACAGATACGCAGTATTTT.

This chain links TRBV2 with TRBJ2-1; TRBD2 matches 11 bases. The CDR3 spans 16 residues. Germline lookup yields CDR1 SNHLY and CDR2 FYNNEI. The junction had 6 bases not matched to a gene; V was cut back by 6 bases and J by 2 bases. CDR3 coding DNA: TGTGCCAGCAGACGCTCTAGCGGGGGGACCTACAATGAGCAGTTCTTC. Translated, it gives CASRRSSGGTYNEQFF. Looking up the rest from reference TRBV2 and TRBJ2-1 gives the full variable domain: EPEVTQTPSHQVTQMGQEVILRCVPISNHLYFYWYRQILGQKVEFLVSFYNNEISEKSEIFDDQFSVERPDGSNFTLKIRSTKLEDSAMYFCASRRSSGGTYNEQFFGPGTRLTVL.

The chain is built from TRBV6-4 and TRBJ2-3; possibly TRBD2 for D (6 bases). Germline-derived CDR1 and CDR2 are MRHNA and SNTAGT. The germline V and J ends were trimmed by 4 bases and 2 bases, with 13 bases remaining between them. This CDR3 is 15 amino acids long. In DNA, the CDR3 is TGTGCCAGCAGTGGGACGGGGGAGCCCACAGATACGCAGTATTTT. This translates into CASSGTGEPTDTQYF.

This clone was recorded a few times. This chain connects TRBV7-3 to TRBJ2-2; no reliable D call. The V end lost 2 bases, the J end lost 2 bases, and 9 bases lay between the germline ends. Germline-derived CDR1 and CDR2 are SGHTA and FQGTGA. The CDR3 is 15 residues long. Here the CDR3 reads CASSLWQLNTGELFF. Here the CDR3 DNA reads TGTGCCAGCAGCTTATGGCAGTTAAACACCGGGGAGCTGTTTTTT. The full variable domain, in which reference TRBV7-3 and TRBJ2-2 provide the parts outside the CDR3, is GAGVSQTPSNKVTEKGKYVELRCDPISGHTALYWYRQSLGQGPEFLIYFQGTGAADDSGLPNDRFFAVRPEGSVSTLKIQRTERGDSAVYLCASSLWQLNTGELFFGEGSRLTVL.

The genes are TRBV5-1 and TRBJ2-1, with TRBD2 identical over 7 bases. From germline, CDR1 is SGHRS and CDR2 YFSETQ. V shed 3 bases, J shed 7 bases, and the junction held 7 bases outside the gene matches. This CDR3 spans 14 amino acids. For the CDR3, the DNA is TGCGCCAGCAGCTCGCAGCGGGGAGAGAATGAGCAGTTCTTC. This codes for CASSSQRGENEQFF.

V is TRBV7-2 and J is TRBJ2-5; 8 bases are shared with TRBD2. This CDR3 is 17 amino acids long. The V and J ends lost 2 bases and 4 bases, in that order; junction bases with no gene match: 12. Germline values: CDR1 SGHTA, CDR2 FQGNSA. The CDR3 region has the DNA TGTGCCAGCAGCTTAACCTATAGCGGGGCCAAGCGAGAGACCCAGTACTTC. Translated: CASSLTYSGAKRETQYF.

This clone has more than one count but fewer than ten. V gene TRBV5-1 combines with J gene TRBJ1-3; possible D gene TRBD1, 5 bases. This CDR3 region has 15 residues. Germline CDR1 SGHRS, CDR2 YFSETQ. The ends were cut back, 2 bases at V and 1 base at J, with 10 bases in the middle. DNA for the CDR3: TGCGCCAGCAGCTTCGTAGGGGCGTCTGGAAACACCATATATTTT. This encodes CASSFVGASGNTIYF.

In its sample, this clone was seen a few times. One end of the junction varies from germline; a read error may be responsible. This rearrangement joins TRBV6-1 to TRBJ2-5, with TRBD2 matching over 10 bases. The CDR3 is made up of 18 amino acids. Germline CDR1 is MNHNS and CDR2 is SASEGT. CDR3 protein: CASSKAGGLVGSDGSQYF. CDR3 sequence (DNA): TGTGCCAGCAGTAAAGCGGGGGGGCTTGTCGGGAGCGATGGGTCCCAGTACTTC.

In the case of this clone: Other DNA sequences in this sample translate to the same CDR3. The genes are TRBV29-1 and TRBJ2-7; weak D call: TRBD1 (6 bases). Per germline, CDR1 SQVTM and CDR2 ANQGSEA. The CDR3 length is 14 residues. The V end was cut by 6 bases, the J end by 2 bases, with 17 bases between. CDR3 in DNA: TGCAGCGTCGTACAGGGACGTGGGACCTACGAGCAGTACTTC. Translating it yields CSVVQGRGTYEQYF.

In the case of this clone: Other DNA variants within this sample encode the same CDR3. The chain uses TRBV6-5 and TRBJ2-1, with D perhaps TRBD1 (5 bases). V was trimmed by 3 bases and J by 4 bases, leaving 7 bases between them. This CDR3 region has 13 residues. Germline values: CDR1 MNHEY, CDR2 SVGAGI. The CDR3 sequence: CASSYRGYNEQFF. As DNA, the CDR3 is TGTGCCAGCAGTTATAGGGGTTACAATGAGCAGTTCTTC.

The V and J genes are TRBV7-2 and TRBJ2-3; 9 bases match TRBD2. Germline CDR1 reads SGHTA; CDR2 reads FQGNSA. The trim removed 5 bases at V and 4 bases at J, leaving 7 bases unmatched. The CDR3 length is 15 residues. CDR3 in amino acids: CASSATGTSSDTQYF. The CDR3 nucleotides are TGTGCCAGCAGCGCAACCGGGACTAGCTCAGATACGCAGTATTTT.

This clone was found a few times. V gene TRBV4-1 combines with J gene TRBJ1-6; TRBD1 aligns across 8 bases. Per germline, CDR1 MGHRA and CDR2 YSYEKL. V was clipped by 1 base and J by 10 bases; unmatched bases: 6. This CDR3 spans 15 amino acids. The CDR3 is CASSQADRESSPLHF. In DNA form, the CDR3 reads TGCGCCAGCAGCCAAGCGGACAGGGAAAGCTCACCCCTCCACTTT.

The chain has TRBV6-2 or TRBV6-3 and TRBJ2-3; the match to TRBD1 covers 8 bases. This CDR3 is 13 amino acids long. Losses at the gene ends were 6 bases for V and 10 bases for J; bases not matched to a gene: 9. The germline V gene encodes CDR1 MNHEY and CDR2 SVGEGT. The chain's CDR3 is CASRPKDRAAQYF. For the CDR3, the DNA is TGTGCCAGCAGACCTAAGGACAGGGCGGCGCAGTATTTT.

The chain employs TRBV28 and TRBJ1-5; possibly TRBD1 for D (5 bases). CDR3 length equals 14 residues. V gave up 8 bases and J gave up 4 bases, with 15 bases separating them. Looked up from germline, CDR1 is MDHEN and CDR2 is SYDVKM. The CDR3 DNA reads as TGTGCCAGCCTGGGACTTCGATTGAATCAGCCCCAGCATTTT. It is translated as CASLGLRLNQPQHF. Variable domain in full (rest from reference TRBV28 and TRBJ1-5): DVKVTQSSRYLVKRTGEKVFLECVQDMDHENMFWYRQDPGLGLRLIYFSYDVKMKEKGDIPEGYSVSREKKERFSLILESASTNQTSMYLCASLGLRLNQPQHFGDGTRLSIL.

This clone appeared a few times. The chain carries TRBV6-5 and TRBJ1-2; TRBD1 might be the D (5 bases). The germline V and J ends were trimmed by 2 bases and 2 bases, with 6 bases remaining between them. The germline CDR1 and CDR2 sequences are MNHEY and SVGAGI. The CDR3 runs 13 residues. The CDR3 sequence: CASSYDRNYGYTF. The CDR3 DNA sequence: TGTGCCAGCAGTTACGACAGAAACTATGGCTACACCTTC.

The J gene is TRBJ2-7, the V gene TRBV18; 9 nucleotides align to TRBD1. This CDR3 comprises 16 residues. Germline CDR1 KGHSH, CDR2 LQKENI. J lost 3 bases, V lost 5 bases, and 11 bases had no gene match. The CDR3 region has the DNA TGTGCCAGCTCAAAACTACCCGGGACAGGGCACTACGAGCAGTACTTC. This sequence encodes CASSKLPGTGHYEQYF.

The chain employs TRBV6-2 or TRBV6-3 and TRBJ2-3; 14 nucleotides match TRBD2. Germline CDR1 reads MNHEY; CDR2 reads SVGEGT. The V gene end was trimmed by 0 bases and the J gene end by 4 bases; junction bases not matched to a gene: 12. This CDR3 has 20 amino acids. The CDR3, as DNA: TGTGCCAGCAGTTACTCCCTGGGACTAGCGGGGGCCCCCTCGGCAGATACGCAGTATTTT. Translated: CASSYSLGLAGAPSADTQYF.

Comments on this clone: The junction and the germline gene differ at one end; a read error may be behind it. In nucleotides, the CDR3 is TGTGCCATCAGTGATGAGCGGGGGACCAAGTACTTC. It encodes CAISDERGTKYF. The chain couples TRBV10-3 to TRBJ2-5; 8 bases match TRBD2. The CDR3 loop spans 12 amino acids. Germline assignment: CDR1 ENHRY and CDR2 SYGVKD.

The chain joins TRBV30 to TRBJ2-7; D call uncertain. The CDR3 consists of 14 residues. Trimming left V 4 bases short and J 2 bases short, with 15 bases between. Germline loops: CDR1 GTSNPN, CDR2 SVGIG (reference sequence). DNA for the CDR3: TGTGCCTGGAATCCCCCCAGGCCACCCTACGAGCAGTACTTC. This gives the protein CAWNPPRPPYEQYF.

The genes are TRBV11-2 and TRBJ2-1, with 11 bases fitting TRBD1. The CDR3 is 17 amino acids. Looked up from germline, CDR1 is SGHAT and CDR2 is FQNNGV. The V and J ends lost 4 bases and 7 bases, in that order; junction bases with no gene match: 12. The CDR3 region is CASSYVRDRGLGNEQFF. In DNA form, the CDR3 reads TGTGCCAGCAGCTACGTCCGGGACAGGGGGTTGGGGAATGAGCAGTTCTTC.

The V and J genes are TRBV19 and TRBJ1-1; possible D gene TRBD1, 6 bases. The CDR3 spans 16 residues. V lost 5 bases and J 1 base, leaving 17 bases between the germline ends. Germline CDR1 and CDR2: LNHDA and SQIVND (reference sequence). The CDR3: CASSPLHAGANTEAFF. Here the CDR3 DNA reads TGTGCCAGTAGTCCGCTTCACGCGGGGGCGAACACTGAAGCTTTCTTT.

This clone was counted between two and nine times. The rearrangement joins TRBV7-2 to TRBJ2-7; D ambiguous. The V gene lost 1 base and the J gene lost 0 bases, with 7 bases spanning the gap. The CDR3 has 14 residues. Germline V gene data show CDR1 as SGHTA and CDR2 as FQGNSA. The chain's CDR3 is CASSLVYGSYEQYF. CDR3 sequence (DNA): TGTGCCAGCAGCTTAGTGTACGGCTCCTACGAGCAGTACTTC. Combining the CDR3 with reference TRBV7-2 and TRBJ2-7 gives the whole variable domain GAGVSQSPSNKVTEKGKDVELRCDPISGHTALYWYRQSLGQGLEFLIYFQGNSAPDKSGLPSDRFSAERTGGSVSTLTIQRTQQEDSAVYLCASSLVYGSYEQYFGPGTRLTVT.

V is TRBV6-6 and J is TRBJ1-4; D gene unclear. Germline CDR1 MNHNY, CDR2 SVGAGI (reference sequence). The V and J ends lost 9 bases and 8 bases respectively, with 16 bases between them. The length of the CDR3 is 13 residues. In DNA form, the CDR3 reads TGTGCCAGTGGGAGGGCTGTCAGAGAAAAACTGTTTTTT. This gives the protein CASGRAVREKLFF.

The V and J genes are TRBV28 and TRBJ1-1; D ambiguous. This CDR3 contains 14 residues. Germline lookup yields CDR1 MDHEN and CDR2 SYDVKM. V lost 5 bases and J 5 bases, leaving 15 bases between the germline ends. The DNA of the CDR3 is TGTGCCAGCAGTGCCCCCGGGGTTGGGACTGAAGCTTTCTTT. Translation gives CASSAPGVGTEAFF.

This rearrangement joins TRBV6-2 or TRBV6-3 to TRBJ2-3; D is ambiguous. The V gene lost 4 bases and the J gene lost 6 bases, with 8 bases spanning the gap. This CDR3 is built from 12 residues. Germline loops: CDR1 MNHEY, CDR2 SVGEGT. In DNA form, the CDR3 reads TGTGCCAGCAGTTCCAATGGCGATACGCAGTATTTT. It is translated as CASSSNGDTQYF.

The chain carries TRBV29-1 and TRBJ2-5; D gene uncertain. CDR1 and CDR2 (germline): SQVTM, ANQGSEA. This CDR3 has 11 residues. V lost 4 bases, J lost 5 bases, and 8 bases lay in between. In nucleotides, the CDR3 is TGCAGCGTTGGGTTGGGCGAGACCCAGTACTTC. The encoded protein is CSVGLGETQYF.

V is TRBV19 and J is TRBJ2-7, with D perhaps matching TRBD1 (6 bases). Germline loops: CDR1 LNHDA, CDR2 SQIVND (reference sequence). Trimming took 5 bases from V and 1 from J, leaving 15 bases between them. The CDR3 consists of 15 residues. CDR3: CASSPRTADSYEQYF. CDR3 bases: TGTGCCAGTAGTCCTAGGACAGCTGATTCCTACGAGCAGTACTTC.